These 3 T cell receptor beta chains share one sample of origin, sequenced in a study of beta chain features in type 1 diabetes. The whole isolated RNA underwent reverse transcription, so sequencing captured expressed TCRB transcripts. Using immunoSEQ multiplex PCR, the repertoire was profiled, and TCRdb retains in-frame clones only, with some absent. This table has around 330,000 clones, 11% appearing once. Material: naive CD4+ T cells from blood. Receptors were obtained from a woman in her thirties in good health.

This clone was seen more than once but under ten times. The chain couples TRBV7-9 to TRBJ2-1, with a tentative D call TRBD1 (6 bases). Trimming removed 4 bases at V and 5 bases at J, with 21 bases between. CDR1 SEHNR and CDR2 FQNEAQ come from the germline V gene (reference sequence). CDR3 length: 17 residues. CDR3 DNA: TGTGCCAGCAGCTCCAAGACCCAAGGGGGTGTAAACAATGAGCAGTTCTTC. Residues: CASSSKTQGGVNNEQFF. The whole variable domain, remainder taken from reference TRBV7-9 and TRBJ2-1, is DTGVSQNPRHKITKRGQNVTFRCDPISEHNRLYWYRQTLGQGPEFLTYFQNEAQLEKSRLLSDRFSAERPKGSFSTLEIQRTEQGDSAMYLCASSSKTQGGVNNEQFFGPGTRLTVL.

The rearrangement uses TRBV30 and TRBJ2-2, with TRBD1 matching over 7 bases. This CDR3 spans 16 amino acids. Germline values: CDR1 GTSNPN, CDR2 SVGIG (reference sequence). The V and J ends lost 0 bases and 2 bases, in that order; junction bases with no gene match: 6. The CDR3 DNA follows: TGTGCCTGGAGTGTCCAAACAGGGGTCAACACCGGGGAGCTGTTTTTT. Translating gives CAWSVQTGVNTGELFF.

This clone was observed a few times. Other nucleotide sequences from this sample produce the same CDR3. The chain employs TRBV28 and TRBJ1-2; 7 nucleotides align to TRBD1. Germline assignment: CDR1 MDHEN and CDR2 SYDVKM. Trimming took 6 bases from V and 2 from J; bases not matched to a gene: 3. This CDR3 spans 13 amino acids. The CDR3: CASSRDSNYGYTF. CDR3 nucleotides: TGTGCCAGCAGCCGGGACAGCAACTATGGCTACACCTTC.